The 29 T cell receptor beta chains given below trace back to one sample, sequenced in a study of OX40 agonist ivuxolimab in advanced cancers. The method was immunoSEQ multiplex PCR; TCRdb's version includes in-frame clones alone and lacks a portion of them. The table lists about 85,000 clones, about 86% of them singletons, with around 2% in the top ten. This material consisted of CD4+ or CD8+ T cells sorted from blood, taken in a trial of the OX40 agonist ivuxolimab. These receptors were taken from an adult with an advanced solid tumor such as melanoma, head and neck, liver or kidney cancer.

The chain couples TRBV11-1 to TRBJ2-1; D remains ambiguous. The germline V gene encodes CDR1 SGHAT and CDR2 FQDESV (reference sequence). This CDR3 has 12 residues. V was pared by 5 bases and J by 7 bases, with 9 bases between. DNA for the CDR3: TGTGCCAGCAGCATCACTCAAAATGAGCAGTTCTTC. Residues: CASSITQNEQFF. Drawing the rest from reference TRBV11-1 and TRBJ2-1, the complete variable domain is EAEVAQSPRYKITEKSQAVAFWCDPISGHATLYWYRQILGQGPELLVQFQDESVVDDSQLPKDRFSAERLKGVDSTLKIQPAELGDSAMYLCASSITQNEQFFGPGTRLTVL.

The genes are TRBV5-1 and TRBJ1-6, with D possibly TRBD1 on 6 matching bases. The V end lost 0 bases, the J end lost 13 bases, and 11 bases lay between the germline ends. Per germline, CDR1 SGHRS and CDR2 YFSETQ. CDR3 size: 13 residues. In DNA form, the CDR3 reads TGCGCCAGCAGCTTGGACAGGGCCTCGCCCCTCCACTTT. Amino acids: CASSLDRASPLHF.

V and J are TRBV28 and TRBJ2-1, with a tentative D call TRBD1 (5 bases). Germline lookup yields CDR1 MDHEN and CDR2 SYDVKM. The V end was cut by 1 base, the J end by 2 bases, with 12 bases between. The CDR3 sequence is 16 residues long. This CDR3 is CASSLYPTATYNEQFF. CDR3 nucleotide sequence: TGTGCCAGCAGTTTATATCCGACAGCCACCTACAATGAGCAGTTCTTC.

The V gene is TRBV6-6, the J gene TRBJ1-2, with 8 bases fitting TRBD1. V shed 7 bases, J shed 12 bases, and the junction held 13 bases outside the gene matches. The length of the CDR3 is 13 residues. The germline V gene encodes CDR1 MNHNY and CDR2 SVGAGI (reference sequence). In DNA form, the CDR3 reads TGTGCCAGCACCTCTACCGGACAGGGCCGGGACACCTTC. Its translation: CASTSTGQGRDTF.

This clone was detected a few times. The chain joins TRBV7-9 to TRBJ1-2, with a tentative D call TRBD1 (5 bases). The CDR3 runs to 12 residues. Germline values: CDR1 SEHNR, CDR2 FQNEAQ (reference sequence). V shed 3 bases and J shed 7 bases, with 9 bases lying between them. CDR3 sequence: CASSFGQGGYTF. CDR3 nucleotide sequence: TGTGCCAGCAGCTTCGGGCAGGGTGGCTACACCTTC.

V is TRBV6-6 and J is TRBJ2-7; D might be TRBD1 (5 bases). V lost 2 bases and J 6 bases, leaving 8 bases between the germline ends. CDR3 size: 12 residues. CDR1 and CDR2 (germline): MNHNY, SVGAGI (reference sequence). The DNA for the CDR3 is TGTGCCAGCAGTTACGGACAAACCGAGCAGTACTTC. As protein: CASSYGQTEQYF.

In DNA form, the CDR3 reads TGTGCCAGCTCACCAGGAGTGGCGAACACTGAAGCTTTCTTT. This codes for CASSPGVANTEAFF. The V call is TRBV18, the J call TRBJ1-1; D not certain. This CDR3 comprises 14 residues. V was clipped by 2 bases and J by 1 base, with 8 bases between them. Looked up from germline, CDR1 is KGHSH and CDR2 is LQKENI.

The chain uses TRBV27 and TRBJ1-4, with D hard to call. The germline V and J ends were trimmed by 3 bases and 0 bases, with 5 bases remaining between them. The CDR3 totals 14 residues. CDR1 and CDR2 from the germline V gene are MNHEY and SMNVEV (reference sequence). The CDR3 DNA sequence: TGTGCCAGCAGTTTCGGGTCAACTAATGAAAAACTGTTTTTT. This encodes CASSFGSTNEKLFF. The full variable domain, with the rest looked up from reference TRBV27 and TRBJ1-4, is EAQVTQNPRYLITVTGKKLTVTCSQNMNHEYMSWYRQDPGLGLRQIYYSMNVEVTDKGDVPEGYKVSRKEKRNFPLILESPSPNQTSLYFCASSFGSTNEKLFFGSGTQLSVL.

The chain is built from TRBV7-8 and TRBJ2-7, with 10 bases aligning to TRBD1. This CDR3 contains 14 residues. Trimming at V came to 4 bases and at J to 6 bases, leaving 6 bases not matched to a gene. Germline loops: CDR1 SGHVS, CDR2 FQNEAQ. The DNA of the CDR3 is TGTGCCAGCAGCTCAACCGGGACAGGGGTCGAGCAGTACTTC. It encodes CASSSTGTGVEQYF.

This rearrangement joins TRBV29-1 to TRBJ2-7; 11 nucleotides align to TRBD1. The CDR3 contains 15 residues. CDR1 SQVTM and CDR2 ANQGSEA come from the germline V gene. Germline trimming cut 1 base from V and 1 base from J; bases unmatched to any gene: 3. In DNA form, the CDR3 reads TGCAGCGTTGAAGGGGACAGGGGGTCTTCCTACGAGCAGTACTTC. The encoded protein is CSVEGDRGSSYEQYF.

V usage is TRBV27 and J usage is TRBJ1-1; D might be TRBD1 (5 bases). V lost 3 bases, J lost 0 bases, and 8 bases lay in between. The germline CDR1 and CDR2 sequences are MNHEY and SMNVEV (reference sequence). The CDR3 is 14 residues long. The CDR3 nucleotides read TGTGCCAGCAGTTTGGGACCGATGAACACTGAAGCTTTCTTT. Its protein is CASSLGPMNTEAFF.

The chain carries TRBV28 and TRBJ1-5; D is unresolved. Deletions cut 3 bases from V and 4 bases from J, with 16 bases between. Germline V gives CDR1 MDHEN, CDR2 SYDVKM. The CDR3 is 16 amino acids. CDR3 sequence reads: CASSLSRGLGNQPQHF. CDR3 bases: TGTGCCAGCAGTTTGTCCCGGGGTCTGGGGAATCAGCCCCAGCATTTT.

The chain uses TRBV5-6 and TRBJ1-1; D gene unclear. Trimming took off 0 bases at V and 5 bases at J, with 5 bases between the two ends. Germline V gene data show CDR1 as SGHDT and CDR2 as YYEEEE. There are 12 residues in the CDR3. The CDR3 is CASSLARTEAFF. The CDR3 DNA is TGTGCCAGCAGCTTGGCGCGGACTGAAGCTTTCTTT. Combining the CDR3 with reference TRBV5-6 and TRBJ1-1 gives the whole variable domain DAGVTQSPTHLIKTRGQQVTLRCSPKSGHDTVSWYQQALGQGPQFIFQYYEEEERQRGNFPDRFSGHQFPNYSSELNVNALLLGDSALYLCASSLARTEAFFGQGTRLTVV.

V and J are TRBV7-9 and TRBJ1-4; a possible D gene is TRBD1 (6 bases). Trimming cost V 6 bases and J 7 bases, with 15 bases left between them. The germline V gene encodes CDR1 SEHNR and CDR2 FQNEAQ (reference sequence). The CDR3 is made up of 14 amino acids. This CDR3 is CASSRDLQGEKLFF. DNA of the CDR3: TGTGCCAGCAGTCGGGACTTACAGGGTGAAAAACTGTTTTTT.

This sequence joins TRBV5-1 and TRBJ1-4, with D perhaps matching TRBD1 (5 bases). Germline CDR1 and CDR2: SGHRS and YFSETQ. V was cut by 5 bases and J by 10 bases, with 24 bases left in between. CDR3 length: 16 residues. The CDR3: CASRSAYREIGGKLFF. In nucleotides, the CDR3 is TGCGCCAGCAGGTCGGCGTATAGGGAGATTGGGGGAAAACTGTTTTTT.

The chain combines TRBV25-1 with TRBJ1-1; D possibly corresponds to TRBD1 (6 bases). Germline V gene lookup returns CDR1 MGHDK and CDR2 SYGVNS. The CDR3 length is 15 residues. The V and J ends lost 6 bases and 2 bases respectively, with 16 bases between them. CDR3 in DNA: TGTGCCAGCAGCATAGCCGGACAGACTAACACTGAAGCTTTCTTT. Amino acids: CASSIAGQTNTEAFF.

The gene calls are TRBV29-1 and TRBJ2-1; perhaps TRBD1 as D (6 bases). Trimming took 7 bases from V and 1 from J, leaving 17 bases between them. This CDR3 spans 15 amino acids. Germline CDR1 SQVTM, CDR2 ANQGSEA. The CDR3 DNA sequence: TGCAGCGGGTCACAGGGATCGCAGTCCTACAATGAGCAGTTCTTC. Protein product: CSGSQGSQSYNEQFF.

The rearrangement links TRBV11-2 to TRBJ2-5, with D unresolved. CDR3 length equals 13 residues. Germline V lookup: CDR1 SGHAT, CDR2 FQNNGV. The V end was cut by 0 bases, the J end by 4 bases, with 6 bases between. For the CDR3, the DNA is TGTGCCAGCAGCTTAGATCTAGGAGAGACCCAGTACTTC. It specifies CASSLDLGETQYF.

As DNA, the CDR3 is TGTGCCAGCTCACCAGGGGGGGATCAGCCCCAGCATTTT. Translating it yields CASSPGGDQPQHF. The chain joins TRBV18 to TRBJ1-5, with D possibly matching TRBD1 (5 bases). CDR1 is KGHSH, CDR2 LQKENI, per germline. Deletions cut 2 bases from V and 5 bases from J, with 7 bases between. This CDR3 has 13 amino acids.

This chain links TRBV5-1 with TRBJ1-2; D remains unclear. Germline values: CDR1 SGHRS, CDR2 YFSETQ. This CDR3 has 14 amino acids. Trimming removed 4 bases at V and 1 base at J, with 11 bases between. CDR3 in amino acids: CASSPSGFNYGYTF. CDR3 bases: TGCGCCAGCAGCCCCAGTGGCTTTAACTATGGCTACACCTTC. Full variable domain (missing parts from reference TRBV5-1 and TRBJ1-2): KAGVTQTPRYLIKTRGQQVTLSCSPISGHRSVSWYQQTPGQGLQFLFEYFSETQRNKGNFPGRFSGRQFSNSRSEMNVSTLELGDSALYLCASSPSGFNYGYTFGSGTRLTVV.

This sequence joins TRBV10-1 and TRBJ2-7; D could derive from TRBD1 or TRBD2 (6 bases each). This CDR3 region has 13 residues. V dropped 0 bases and J dropped 5 bases, with 8 bases sitting between them. CDR1 and CDR2 from the germline V gene are WNHNN and SYGVQD (reference sequence). CDR3 loop: CASSESGGHEQYF. CDR3 coding DNA: TGCGCCAGCAGTGAGTCCGGGGGCCACGAGCAGTACTTC.

V usage is TRBV6-1 and J usage is TRBJ1-2, with D uncertain. Germline assignment: CDR1 MNHNS and CDR2 SASEGT. The CDR3 covers 11 residues. V dropped 5 bases and J dropped 3 bases, with 4 bases sitting between them. The CDR3 here is CASSPHYGYTF. CDR3 DNA sequence: TGTGCCAGCAGTCCCCACTATGGCTACACCTTC.

The chain has TRBV13 and TRBJ2-3, with TRBD2 matching 10 bases. With 5 bases clipped from V and 6 bases from J, the junction kept 8 bases outside the gene matches. The CDR3 runs 15 residues. From germline, CDR1 is PRHDT and CDR2 FYEKMQ (reference sequence). As DNA, the CDR3 is TGTGCCAGCAGCATAACTAGCGGGATGTGGGATACGCAGTATTTT. This sequence encodes CASSITSGMWDTQYF.

The J gene is TRBJ2-7, the V gene TRBV2, with 7 bases matching TRBD1. CDR3 size: 13 residues. Germline V CDR1 and CDR2: SNHLY, FYNNEI. After removal of 6 bases from V and 3 bases from J, the junction contained 5 bases not matched to a gene. The CDR3 bases are TGTGCCAGCAGATCGGGACAGAACTACGAGCAGTACTTC. It yields the protein CASRSGQNYEQYF.

The rearrangement uses TRBV6-5 and TRBJ1-1; no firm D call. The germline V and J ends were trimmed by 2 bases and 6 bases, with 7 bases remaining between them. The CDR3 consists of 12 residues. The V gene's germline CDR1 is MNHEY and CDR2 SVGAGI. The CDR3 bases are TGTGCCAGCAGTTACGGCAGCGCTGAAGCTTTCTTT. This encodes CASSYGSAEAFF.

The chain carries TRBV7-3 and TRBJ2-1, with D hard to call. Germline V gene lookup returns CDR1 SGHTA and CDR2 FQGTGA. V was clipped by 2 bases and J by 0 bases, with 5 bases between them. CDR3 size: 14 residues. The CDR3 reads CASSLGSSYNEQFF. DNA of the CDR3: TGTGCCAGCAGCTTAGGCAGCTCCTACAATGAGCAGTTCTTC. Looking up the rest from reference TRBV7-3 and TRBJ2-1 gives the full variable domain: GAGVSQTPSNKVTEKGKYVELRCDPISGHTALYWYRQSLGQGPEFLIYFQGTGAADDSGLPNDRFFAVRPEGSVSTLKIQRTERGDSAVYLCASSLGSSYNEQFFGPGTRLTVL.

This rearrangement joins TRBV10-3 to TRBJ1-2, with TRBD1 matching over 7 bases. The germline CDR1 and CDR2 sequences are ENHRY and SYGVKD. CDR3 length: 13 residues. The V and J ends lost 6 bases and 3 bases, in that order; junction bases with no gene match: 4. The CDR3 protein is CAISGGTDYGYTF. In DNA form, the CDR3 reads TGTGCCATCAGCGGGGGGACAGACTATGGCTACACCTTC.

The chain is built from TRBV7-2 and TRBJ2-1; D remains unclear. The CDR3 has 14 amino acids. The germline CDR1 and CDR2 sequences are SGHTA and FQGNSA. Trimming stripped 4 bases from V and 7 bases from J, with 14 bases between. As DNA, the CDR3 is TGTGCCAGCAGCTCAAGTCCCATGAGGAATGAGCAGTTCTTC. This sequence encodes CASSSSPMRNEQFF.

The rearrangement uses TRBV7-3 and TRBJ2-5, with 8 bases that match TRBD2. Looked up from germline, CDR1 is SGHTA and CDR2 is FQGTGA. The CDR3 loop spans 15 amino acids. Unmatched junction bases numbered 10, after V lost 5 bases and J lost 5 bases. CDR3 nucleotide sequence: TGTGCCAGCAGCCCCACTAGCGGCCCTCACGAGACCCAGTACTTC. Translating gives CASSPTSGPHETQYF.